This TCR beta chain was identified in a study of T cell clonotyping in hematopoietic cell transplantation. General observations from the study: Recipient TCR diversity dropped after transplant; expanded clonotypes rose from day 30 to 180. Higher Inverse Simpson Index values in graft donor and pretransplant recipient predicted broader posttransplant TCR diversity.

With 0 bases removed from V and 6 bases from J, the gap between germline ends came to 18 bases. Germline V gene data show CDR1 as GTSNPN and CDR2 as SVGIG (reference sequence). The CDR3 length is 15 residues. Libraries were prepared by immunoSEQ multiplex PCR; TCRdb keeps only in-frame clonotypes and omits some of them. The sample includes about 16,000 clones, about 84% of them seen just once. Points on this clone: As yet, its antigen is unknown.

Sample: PBMCs, taken 100 days after allogeneic stem cell transplant. This sequence originates from a male patient aged 60-69 years who had an allogeneic stem cell transplant from a related donor, so the T cells may come from the graft donor. Some clones in this sample may be carry-over from other donors' samples. This rearrangement joins TRBV30 to TRBJ2-7, with TRBD1 as a possible D gene (5 bases). CDR3 sequence (DNA): TGTGCCTGGAGTGTAGGGGATTTAATATCTGGCGAGCAGTACTTC. Encoded protein: CAWSVGDLISGEQYF.